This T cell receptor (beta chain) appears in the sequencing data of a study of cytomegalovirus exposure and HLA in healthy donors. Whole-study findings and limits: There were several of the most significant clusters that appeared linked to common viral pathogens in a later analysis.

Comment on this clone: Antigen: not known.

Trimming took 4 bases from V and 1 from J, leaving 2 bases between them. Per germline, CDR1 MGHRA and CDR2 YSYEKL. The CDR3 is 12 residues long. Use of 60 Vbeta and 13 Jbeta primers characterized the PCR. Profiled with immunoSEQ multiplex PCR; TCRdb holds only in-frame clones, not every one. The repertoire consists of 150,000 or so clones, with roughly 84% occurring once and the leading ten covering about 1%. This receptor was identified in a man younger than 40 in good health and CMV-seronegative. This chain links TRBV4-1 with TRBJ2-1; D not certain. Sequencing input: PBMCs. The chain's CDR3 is CASSPSYNEQFF. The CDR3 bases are TGCGCCAGCAGCCCGTCCTACAATGAGCAGTTCTTC.